This TCR beta chain was sequenced during a study of beta chain features in type 1 diabetes. Isolated RNA was reverse transcribed in full, so expressed TCRB transcripts were sequenced. The data were produced by immunoSEQ multiplex PCR, yet TCRdb's version contains in-frame clones alone and is incomplete. Of hundreds of thousands of clones listed, roughly 15% were seen once; the top ten hold approximately 0.087%. The sample consisted of naive CD4+ T cells from blood. The sequence derives from a man aged 18-30 years in good health.

CDR3 residues: CASTGVLAKNIQYF. CDR3 DNA: TGTGCCAGCACAGGAGTTTTGGCCAAAAACATTCAGTACTTC. The chain has TRBV9 and TRBJ2-4; no clear D gene. Germline V gene lookup returns CDR1 SGDLS and CDR2 YYNGEE. This CDR3 spans 14 amino acids. V was pared by 6 bases and J by 1 base, with 11 bases between.